These 30 T cell receptor beta chains came from one sample sequenced in a study of shared clonotypes between healthy human individuals (dated by TCRdb to the early 2020s). Libraries were made using the immunoSEQ multiplex PCR assay. What TCRdb holds here is the immuneACCESS table cut down to in-frame rearrangements. Part of the clones is not present; checked against another copy, under half of the missing clones reflect an unresolved V gene, and the others are unexplained. Counted in this sample were under 600,000 clones; around 97% of them appeared once. Of the sample, approximately 0.057% is held by the ten largest clones. The sample taken for sequencing was naive CD4+ T cells sorted from blood. This specimen's cell subset or site label, interpreted: CD45RA+ positively selected. The source is a woman in her 30s in good health.

The gene calls are TRBV28 and TRBJ2-7; D tentatively fits TRBD1 or TRBD2 (5 bases each). Germline loops: CDR1 MDHEN, CDR2 SYDVKM. The CDR3 extends over 14 amino acids. The V end lost 3 bases, the J end lost 3 bases, and 12 bases lay between the germline ends. The CDR3 region has the DNA TGTGCCAGCAGTTTGACCGGGGCCGTCTACGAGCAGTACTTC. Translated: CASSLTGAVYEQYF.

The rearrangement links TRBV27 to TRBJ2-7; 8 nucleotides agree with TRBD1. This CDR3 is 17 amino acids long. J was trimmed by 3 bases and V by 5 bases; bases with no gene match: 15. The V gene's germline CDR1 is MNHEY and CDR2 SMNVEV (reference sequence). The CDR3: CASSPRQGPHSFYEQYF. DNA of the CDR3: TGTGCCAGCAGTCCGCGACAGGGGCCACATTCCTTCTACGAGCAGTACTTC.

The chain couples TRBV5-1 to TRBJ2-2, with 7 bases that match TRBD1. CDR1 SGHRS and CDR2 YFSETQ come from the germline V gene. This CDR3 is built from 17 residues. V lost 3 bases to trimming and J lost 0 bases; unmatched junction nucleotides: 8. The chain's CDR3 is CASSSTWTGSNTGELFF. CDR3 coding DNA: TGCGCCAGCAGCTCCACTTGGACAGGTTCGAACACCGGGGAGCTGTTTTTT.

This chain joins TRBV28 and TRBJ2-1; 14 positions match TRBD2. The ends lost 6 bases at V and 10 bases at J; junction bases unmatched: 8. The germline gives CDR1 MDHEN, CDR2 SYDVKM. This CDR3 contains 15 residues. The CDR3 region has the DNA TGTGCCAGCAGCTCTGGACTAGCGGGAGGTGTGGAGCAGTTCTTC. Its translation: CASSSGLAGGVEQFF.

The chain employs TRBV2 and TRBJ1-4; a possible D gene is TRBD1 (6 bases). The CDR3 spans 15 residues. The V and J ends lost 6 bases and 3 bases respectively, with 14 bases between them. Germline loops: CDR1 SNHLY, CDR2 FYNNEI. The CDR3 loop is CASRLTGTPNEKLFF. CDR3 bases: TGTGCCAGCAGGCTCACCGGGACACCTAATGAAAAACTGTTTTTT.

As for this clone: The identical CDR3 is also encoded by other nucleotide sequences in the sample. The CDR3 reads CAWSVLSGEQFF. The CDR3, as DNA: TGTGCCTGGAGTGTACTTTCGGGTGAGCAGTTCTTC. The rearrangement joins TRBV30 to TRBJ2-1; no definite D call. Trimming took 0 bases from V and 9 from J, leaving 9 bases between them. Germline V gene sequence: CDR1 GTSNPN, CDR2 SVGIG (reference sequence). The CDR3 consists of 12 residues.

V is TRBV11-1 and J is TRBJ2-1, with a possible D match to TRBD2 (5 bases). The germline V gene has CDR1 SGHAT and CDR2 FQDESV (reference sequence). V lost 0 bases and J lost 7, with 19 bases in between. The CDR3 extends over 17 amino acids. CDR3 DNA: TGTGCCAGCAGCTTAGCGCTTTTTCGGGGTTTTGGAAATGAGCAGTTCTTC. Protein product: CASSLALFRGFGNEQFF.

This chain uses TRBV7-6 with TRBJ1-1, with 7 bases lining up with TRBD1. The CDR3 runs 15 residues. CDR1 is SGHVS, CDR2 FNYEAQ, per germline. With V trimmed by 5 bases and J by 0 bases, 6 bases remained unmatched. In DNA form, the CDR3 reads TGTGCCAGCAGCACACCGGGACAGATGAACACTGAAGCTTTCTTT. Translation gives CASSTPGQMNTEAFF.

The chain employs TRBV18 and TRBJ1-5; the D is unclear. Trimming cost V 3 bases and J 5 bases, with 11 bases left between them. The CDR3 loop spans 14 amino acids. CDR1 is KGHSH and CDR2 is LQKENI in the germline V gene. The CDR3 nucleotides read TGTGCCAGCTCACCCCAGACCGGGGATCAGCCCCAGCATTTT. Translated, it gives CASSPQTGDQPQHF. Looking up the rest from reference TRBV18 and TRBJ1-5 gives the full variable domain: NAGVMQNPRHLVRRRGQEARLRCSPMKGHSHVYWYRQLPEEGLKFMVYLQKENIIDESGMPKERFSAEFPKEGPSILRIQQVVRGDSAAYFCASSPQTGDQPQHFGDGTRLSIL.

For this clone: One end of the junction does not line up with germline, which may come from a read error. The CDR3 protein is CASREGAAGANVLTF. CDR3 DNA: TGTGCCAGCAGAGAAGGGGCAGCTGGGGCCAACGTCCTGACTTTC. This chain joins TRBV6-1 and TRBJ2-6; D might be TRBD1 (5 bases). CDR1 and CDR2 (germline): MNHNS, SASEGT. The CDR3 runs 15 residues.

The J gene is TRBJ2-7, the V gene TRBV21-1; the listed D gene, TRBD2, was not tested against the DNA. TRBV21-1 is noted as a pseudogene. This CDR3 is 15 amino acids long. The chain's CDR3 is CASSRLAGGTYEQYF. As DNA, the CDR3 is TGTGCCAGCAGCAGACTAGCTGGAGGGACCTACGAGCAGTACTTC.

The chain recombines TRBV7-9 with TRBJ2-7; no definite D call. Trimming shortened V by 3 bases and J by 5 bases, and 5 bases separated the two germline ends. Germline V CDR1 and CDR2: SEHNR, FQNEAQ (reference sequence). CDR3 length equals 11 residues. The CDR3 DNA follows: TGTGCCAGCAGCTTTGGGAACGAGCAGTACTTC. This codes for CASSFGNEQYF.

The chain carries TRBV7-9 and TRBJ2-1; 10 bases are shared with TRBD2. In germline, CDR1 is SEHNR, CDR2 FQNEAQ (reference sequence). V gave up 4 bases and J gave up 5 bases; unmatched junction bases: 8. The CDR3 spans 16 residues. CDR3 sequence: CASSSITSGNNNEQFF. CDR3 bases: TGTGCCAGCAGCTCGATAACTAGCGGGAACAACAATGAGCAGTTCTTC. The full variable domain, its missing parts supplied by reference TRBV7-9 and TRBJ2-1, is DTGVSQNPRHKITKRGQNVTFRCDPISEHNRLYWYRQTLGQGPEFLTYFQNEAQLEKSRLLSDRFSAERPKGSFSTLEIQRTEQGDSAMYLCASSSITSGNNNEQFFGPGTRLTVL.

This chain connects TRBV28 to TRBJ2-7; the D gene could be TRBD1 or TRBD2 (6 bases each). The germline V gene has CDR1 MDHEN and CDR2 SYDVKM. This CDR3 is built from 14 residues. With 6 bases removed from V and 4 bases from J, the gap between germline ends came to 16 bases. The CDR3 sequence: CASSGTGASYEQYF. CDR3 in DNA: TGTGCCAGCAGCGGGACGGGGGCCTCATACGAGCAGTACTTC.

The rearrangement links TRBV5-5 to TRBJ1-2, with D perhaps TRBD1 (5 bases). Germline CDR1 is SGHKS and CDR2 is YYEKEE (reference sequence). The CDR3 length is 14 residues. The germline V and J ends were trimmed by 0 bases and 2 bases, with 8 bases remaining between them. The DNA of the CDR3 is TGTGCCAGCAGCTTGGAACAGGCAAACTATGGCTACACCTTC. Translating it yields CASSLEQANYGYTF.

The chain uses TRBV5-1 and TRBJ1-5; weak D call: TRBD1 (5 bases). Per germline, CDR1 SGHRS and CDR2 YFSETQ. The CDR3 covers 15 residues. Trimming stripped 0 bases from V and 1 base from J, with 8 bases between. The CDR3 sequence: CASSLGGISNQPQHF. The CDR3 region has the DNA TGCGCCAGCAGCTTGGGGGGGATCAGCAATCAGCCCCAGCATTTT.

The chain links TRBV5-1 to TRBJ2-2, with a possible D match to TRBD2 (5 bases). This CDR3 comprises 15 residues. Per germline, CDR1 SGHRS and CDR2 YFSETQ. Trimming removed 6 bases at V and 6 bases at J, with 18 bases between. The CDR3 loop is CASMGAVPTPGELFF. The CDR3 nucleotides read TGCGCCAGCATGGGAGCGGTACCCACCCCCGGGGAGCTGTTTTTT.

This sequence joins TRBV18 and TRBJ1-5; D gene uncertain. The CDR3 spans 15 residues. V lost 0 bases and J lost 2, with 8 bases in between. Looked up from germline, CDR1 is KGHSH and CDR2 is LQKENI. The CDR3 bases are TGTGCCAGCTCACCACCCTCTGAAGGCAATCAGCCCCAGCATTTT. It translates to CASSPPSEGNQPQHF.

As to this clone: The junction shows a germline mismatch at one end, possibly a read error. The CDR3: CASSKAGQETQYF. The CDR3 DNA follows: TGTGCCAGCAGTAAAGCGGGGCAAGAGACCCAGTACTTC. V is TRBV2 and J is TRBJ2-5, with TRBD2 matching 7 bases. Looked up from germline, CDR1 is SNHLY and CDR2 is FYNNEI. The CDR3 covers 13 residues. Together with reference TRBV2 and TRBJ2-5, the CDR3 gives the full variable domain: EPEVTQTPSHQVTQMGQEVILRCVPISNHLYFYWYRQILGQKVEFLVSFYNNEISEKSEIFDDQFSVERPDGSNFTLKIRSTKLEDSAMYFCASSKAGQETQYFGPGTRLLVL.

The genes are TRBV4-1 and TRBJ2-3; D remains ambiguous. Germline CDR1 and CDR2: MGHRA and YSYEKL. This CDR3 region has 15 residues. Deletions cut 0 bases from V and 2 bases from J, with 9 bases between. The CDR3 is CASSQDTVSTDTQYF. In DNA form, the CDR3 reads TGCGCCAGCAGCCAAGACACTGTCTCCACAGATACGCAGTATTTT.

A single count supports this clone. The chain has TRBV5-6 and TRBJ2-2, with D unclear. Trimming pared 1 base from V and 1 base from J, leaving 11 bases between. The CDR3 has 16 amino acids. CDR1 and CDR2 from the germline V gene are SGHDT and YYEEEE. CDR3 sequence (DNA): TGTGCCAGCAGCTTGTTGGCGGAGCAGAACACCGGGGAGCTGTTTTTT. Translated, it gives CASSLLAEQNTGELFF.

The chain employs TRBV28 and TRBJ2-7; 7 bases are shared with TRBD2. This CDR3 is 14 amino acids long. The ends lost 2 bases at V and 4 bases at J; junction bases unmatched: 5. Germline V gives CDR1 MDHEN, CDR2 SYDVKM. CDR3 amino acids: CASSLQGGRYEQYF. The CDR3, as DNA: TGTGCCAGCAGTTTACAGGGAGGGAGGTACGAGCAGTACTTC.

The J gene is TRBJ1-4, the V gene TRBV28, with D possibly being TRBD1 (5 bases). Germline CDR1 reads MDHEN; CDR2 reads SYDVKM. With 2 bases removed from V and 5 bases from J, the gap between germline ends came to 21 bases. This CDR3 is 18 amino acids long. The CDR3 region is CASSLPLFSWGENEKLFF. In DNA, the CDR3 is TGTGCCAGCAGTTTACCCCTATTTAGTTGGGGCGAGAATGAAAAACTGTTTTTT.

The V call is TRBV4-2, the J call TRBJ2-5; D may match TRBD1 or TRBD2 (5 bases each). The CDR3 is 16 residues long. Trimming left V 1 base short and J 5 bases short, with 17 bases between. The germline gives CDR1 LGHNA, CDR2 YNFKEQ. CDR3 coding DNA: TGTGCCAGCAGCCAAGTACGAGGACTCGGGACGGAGACCCAGTACTTC. Its protein product is CASSQVRGLGTETQYF.

This chain connects TRBV6-1 to TRBJ2-1; 7 nucleotides match TRBD2. With V trimmed by 2 bases and J by 8 bases, 9 bases remained unmatched. CDR1 and CDR2 (germline): MNHNS, SASEGT. This CDR3 has 15 residues. CDR3 in amino acids: CASSEQAGYIDEQFF. CDR3 nucleotides: TGTGCCAGCAGTGAACAAGCGGGATATATCGATGAGCAGTTCTTC.

This clone was seen only once. The chain links TRBV4-1 to TRBJ2-1; D may be TRBD1 or TRBD2 (5 bases each). CDR1 and CDR2 from the germline V gene are MGHRA and YSYEKL. Trimming cost V 0 bases and J 8 bases, with 17 bases left between them. The CDR3 runs 16 residues. In DNA, the CDR3 is TGCGCCAGCAGCCAAGATTGGGGACGGGCGTCTGATGAGCAGTTCTTC. It encodes CASSQDWGRASDEQFF.

This chain uses TRBV7-8 with TRBJ2-7; TRBD2 is a possible D gene (5 bases). CDR1 and CDR2 (germline): SGHVS, FQNEAQ. The CDR3 contains 15 residues. Trimming removed 5 bases at V and 3 bases at J, with 17 bases between. Written as DNA, the CDR3 is TGTGCCAGCAGCCCGAGGAGGACTCGTTTCTACGAGCAGTACTTC. Translating gives CASSPRRTRFYEQYF.

This clone was seen a few times. This rearrangement joins TRBV7-3 to TRBJ1-2; D is perhaps TRBD1 (5 bases). CDR3 length equals 15 residues. The germline gives CDR1 SGHTA, CDR2 FQGTGA. The V end lost 2 bases, the J end lost 3 bases, and 13 bases lay between the germline ends. Here the CDR3 reads CASSLERGGHYGYTF. For the CDR3, the DNA is TGTGCCAGCAGCTTAGAAAGGGGTGGGCACTATGGCTACACCTTC.

The genes are TRBV4-1 and TRBJ2-7; 11 nucleotides agree with TRBD2. Germline CDR1 reads MGHRA; CDR2 reads YSYEKL. The CDR3 runs 15 residues. The V segment lost 4 bases and the J segment 3 bases; nucleotides outside the gene matches: 5. CDR3 DNA sequence: TGCGCCAGCAGCCTCCTAGCGGGAGGCCTCTACGAGCAGTACTTC. Translation gives CASSLLAGGLYEQYF.

The V gene is TRBV29-1, the J gene TRBJ2-5; D ambiguous. V lost 6 bases and J 4 bases, leaving 12 bases between the germline ends. CDR1 is SQVTM and CDR2 is ANQGSEA in the germline V gene. The CDR3 extends over 12 amino acids. CDR3 sequence reads: CSVDILGETQYF. The DNA of the CDR3 is TGCAGCGTAGATATTCTGGGAGAGACCCAGTACTTC. Combining the CDR3 with reference TRBV29-1 and TRBJ2-5 gives the whole variable domain SAVISQKPSRDICQRGTSLTIQCQVDSQVTMMFWYRQQPGQSLTLIATANQGSEATYESGFVIDKFPISRPNLTFSTLTVSNMSPEDSSIYLCSVDILGETQYFGPGTRLLVL.